This record concerns one T cell receptor (beta chain) sequence. The data were taken from a study of blood T cell repertoires in COVID-19. Study-level background: The origin of the acute and convalescent COVID-19 samples was the United States, Italy and Spain. From T cells, B-cell-depleted T cells, or PBMCs came the material, which was cDNA or gDNA.

The CDR3 extends over 17 amino acids. Original data processing: Amplification from reference gene primers served as the basis for estimated nucleated cell counts. The protocol was immunoSEQ multiplex PCR, while the TCRdb copy is restricted to in-frame clones and leaves out a portion. That table is the source of V, J and clone size, and D and trimming were worked out from the DNA. The data contain 60,000 to 70,000 clones, approximately 87% of them singletons. The TCR comes from a man aged 50-60 years with active COVID-19. The sample was peripheral blood. The rearrangement joins TRBV21-1 to TRBJ2-5; the D call of TRBD2 is as the table states it, not checked on the DNA. TRBV21-1 is shown as a pseudogene. For the CDR3, the DNA is TGTGCCAGCAGCAAAGGGAAGCGGGAGGGCCCCCAAGAGACCCAGTACTTC. Its translation: CASSKGKREGPQETQYF.